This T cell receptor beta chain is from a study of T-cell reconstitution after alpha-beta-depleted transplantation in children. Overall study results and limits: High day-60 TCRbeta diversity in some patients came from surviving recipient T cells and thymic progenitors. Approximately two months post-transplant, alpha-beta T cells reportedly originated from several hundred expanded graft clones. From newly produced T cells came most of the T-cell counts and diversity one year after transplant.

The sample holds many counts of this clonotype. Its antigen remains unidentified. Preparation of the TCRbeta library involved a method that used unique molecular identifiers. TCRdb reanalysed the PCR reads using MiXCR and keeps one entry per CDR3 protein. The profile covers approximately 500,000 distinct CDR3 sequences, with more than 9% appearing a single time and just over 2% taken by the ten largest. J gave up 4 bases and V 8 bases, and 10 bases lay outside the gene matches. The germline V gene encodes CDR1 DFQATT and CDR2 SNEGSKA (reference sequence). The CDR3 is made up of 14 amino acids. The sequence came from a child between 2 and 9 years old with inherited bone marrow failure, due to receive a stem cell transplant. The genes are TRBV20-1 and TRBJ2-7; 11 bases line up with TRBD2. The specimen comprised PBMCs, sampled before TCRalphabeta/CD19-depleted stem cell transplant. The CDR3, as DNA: TGCAGTTCTTCCACGACTAGCGGGATTTACGAGCAGTACTTC. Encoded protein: CSSSTTSGIYEQYF.